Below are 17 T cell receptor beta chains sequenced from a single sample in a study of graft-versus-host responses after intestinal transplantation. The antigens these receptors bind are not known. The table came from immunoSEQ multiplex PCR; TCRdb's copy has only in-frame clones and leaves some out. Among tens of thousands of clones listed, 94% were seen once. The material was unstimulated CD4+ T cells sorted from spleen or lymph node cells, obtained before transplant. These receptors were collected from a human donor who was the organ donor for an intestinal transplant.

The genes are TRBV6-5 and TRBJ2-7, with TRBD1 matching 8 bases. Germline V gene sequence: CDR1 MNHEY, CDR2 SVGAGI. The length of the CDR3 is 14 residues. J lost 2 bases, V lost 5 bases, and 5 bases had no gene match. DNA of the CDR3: TGTGCCAGCAGTCAGGGACAGGTAACCTACGAGCAGTACTTC. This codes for CASSQGQVTYEQYF.

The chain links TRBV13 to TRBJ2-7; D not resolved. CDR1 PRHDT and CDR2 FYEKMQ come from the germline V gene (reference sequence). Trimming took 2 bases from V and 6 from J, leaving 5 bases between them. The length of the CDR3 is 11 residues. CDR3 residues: CASSLTSEQYF. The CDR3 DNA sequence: TGTGCCAGCAGCTTAACCTCCGAGCAGTACTTC. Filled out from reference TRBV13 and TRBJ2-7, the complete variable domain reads AAGVIQSPRHLIKEKRETATLKCYPIPRHDTVYWYQQGPGQDPQFLISFYEKMQSDKGSIPDRFSAQQFSDYHSELNMSSLELGDSALYFCASSLTSEQYFGPGTRLTVT.

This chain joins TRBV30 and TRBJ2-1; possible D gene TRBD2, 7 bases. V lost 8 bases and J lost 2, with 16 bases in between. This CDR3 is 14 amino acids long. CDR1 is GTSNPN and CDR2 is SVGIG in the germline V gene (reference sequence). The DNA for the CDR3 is TGTGCCGGGTACGGGGGGCGGACCTACAATGAGCAGTTCTTC. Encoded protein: CAGYGGRTYNEQFF.

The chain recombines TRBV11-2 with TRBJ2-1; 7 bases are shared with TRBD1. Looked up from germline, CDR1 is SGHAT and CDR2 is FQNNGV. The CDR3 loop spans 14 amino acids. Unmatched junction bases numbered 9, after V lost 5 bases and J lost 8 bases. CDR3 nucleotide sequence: TGTGCCAGCAGCCGGGACAGAAGTACAGATGAGCAGTTCTTC. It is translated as CASSRDRSTDEQFF.

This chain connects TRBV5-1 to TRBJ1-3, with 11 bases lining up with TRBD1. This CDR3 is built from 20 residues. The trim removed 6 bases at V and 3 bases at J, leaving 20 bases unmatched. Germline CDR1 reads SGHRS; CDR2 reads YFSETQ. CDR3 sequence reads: CASNRGGTQGQGAYGNTIYF. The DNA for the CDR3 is TGCGCCAGCAACCGCGGTGGGACCCAAGGACAGGGGGCATATGGAAACACCATATATTTT.

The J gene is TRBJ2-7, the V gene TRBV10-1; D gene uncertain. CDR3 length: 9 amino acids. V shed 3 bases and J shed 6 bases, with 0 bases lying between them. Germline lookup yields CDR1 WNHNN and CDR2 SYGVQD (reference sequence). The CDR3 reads CASSDEQYF. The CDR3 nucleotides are TGCGCCAGCAGTGACGAGCAGTACTTC.

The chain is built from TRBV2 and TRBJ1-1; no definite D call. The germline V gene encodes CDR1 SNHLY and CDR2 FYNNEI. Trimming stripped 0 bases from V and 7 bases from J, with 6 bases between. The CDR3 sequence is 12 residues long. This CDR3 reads CASSEALIEAFF. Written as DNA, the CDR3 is TGTGCCAGCAGTGAAGCGCTCATTGAAGCTTTCTTT.

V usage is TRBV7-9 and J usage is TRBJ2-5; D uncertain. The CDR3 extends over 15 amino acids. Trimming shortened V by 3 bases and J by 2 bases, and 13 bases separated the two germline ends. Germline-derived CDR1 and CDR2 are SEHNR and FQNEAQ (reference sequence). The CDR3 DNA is TGTGCCAGCAGCTTTCTGGGCACCCTTCAAGAGACCCAGTACTTC. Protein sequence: CASSFLGTLQETQYF.

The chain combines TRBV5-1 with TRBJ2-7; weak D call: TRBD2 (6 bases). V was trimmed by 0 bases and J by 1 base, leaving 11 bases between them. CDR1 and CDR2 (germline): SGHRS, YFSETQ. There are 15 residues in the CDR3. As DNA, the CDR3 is TGCGCCAGCAGCTTGGTGGCAGGGACTTCCTACGAGCAGTACTTC. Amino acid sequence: CASSLVAGTSYEQYF.

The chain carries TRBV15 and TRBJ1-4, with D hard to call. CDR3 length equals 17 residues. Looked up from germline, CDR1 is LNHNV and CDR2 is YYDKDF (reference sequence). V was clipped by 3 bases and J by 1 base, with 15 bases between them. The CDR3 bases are TGTGCCACCAGCAGGGCATCGGTCCTTTTAACTAATGAAAAACTGTTTTTT. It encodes CATSRASVLLTNEKLFF.

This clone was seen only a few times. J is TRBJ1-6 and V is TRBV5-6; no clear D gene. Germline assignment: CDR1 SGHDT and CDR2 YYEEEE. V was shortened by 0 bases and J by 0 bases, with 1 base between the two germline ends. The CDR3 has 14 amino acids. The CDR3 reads CASSLDSYNSPLHF. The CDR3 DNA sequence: TGTGCCAGCAGCTTGGACTCCTATAATTCACCCCTCCACTTT.

As DNA, the CDR3 is TGTGCCAGCAAAAAGGAGGGGACTAGCGGTCCGGGGGAGACCCAGTACTTC. Amino acid sequence: CASKKEGTSGPGETQYF. The chain couples TRBV7-2 to TRBJ2-5, with 11 bases matching TRBD2. The CDR3 runs 17 residues. In germline, CDR1 is SGHTA, CDR2 FQGNSA. With V trimmed by 7 bases and J by 5 bases, 15 bases remained unmatched.

The CDR3 region has the DNA TGTGCCAGCAGCTTAGCCGGGGTAGTTGAGTCACCCCTCCACTTT. Translated: CASSLAGVVESPLHF. The rearrangement uses TRBV7-9 and TRBJ1-6; unclear D gene. The V end lost 0 bases, the J end lost 10 bases, and 13 bases lay between the germline ends. Germline loops: CDR1 SEHNR, CDR2 FQNEAQ (reference sequence). This CDR3 is built from 15 residues.

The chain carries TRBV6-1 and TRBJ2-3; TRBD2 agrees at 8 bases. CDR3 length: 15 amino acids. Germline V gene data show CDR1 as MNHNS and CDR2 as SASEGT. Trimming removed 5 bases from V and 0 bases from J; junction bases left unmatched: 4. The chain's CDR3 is CASSWKRGSTDTQYF. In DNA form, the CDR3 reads TGTGCCAGCAGTTGGAAGCGGGGGAGCACAGATACGCAGTATTTT.

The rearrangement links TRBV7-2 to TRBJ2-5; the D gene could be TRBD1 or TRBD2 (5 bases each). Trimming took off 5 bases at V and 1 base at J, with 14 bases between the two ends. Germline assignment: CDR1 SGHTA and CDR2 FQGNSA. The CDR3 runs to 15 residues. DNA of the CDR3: TGTGCCAGCAGCCCGCCGGGACGGACCCAAGAGACCCAGTACTTC. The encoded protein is CASSPPGRTQETQYF. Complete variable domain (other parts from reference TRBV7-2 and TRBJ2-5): GAGVSQSPSNKVTEKGKDVELRCDPISGHTALYWYRQSLGQGLEFLIYFQGNSAPDKSGLPSDRFSAERTGGSVSTLTIQRTQQEDSAVYLCASSPPGRTQETQYFGPGTRLLVL.

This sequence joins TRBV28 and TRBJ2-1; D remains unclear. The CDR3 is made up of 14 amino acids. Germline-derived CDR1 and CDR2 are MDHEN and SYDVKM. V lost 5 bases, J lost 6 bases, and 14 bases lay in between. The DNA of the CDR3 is TGTGCCAGCAGTAGGGCTCTGACTTTCAATGAGCAGTTCTTC. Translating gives CASSRALTFNEQFF.

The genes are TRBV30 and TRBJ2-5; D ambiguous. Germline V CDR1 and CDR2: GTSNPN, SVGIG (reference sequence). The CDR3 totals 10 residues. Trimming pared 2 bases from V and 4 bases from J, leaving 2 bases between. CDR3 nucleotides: TGTGCCTGGAGTCGAGAGACCCAGTACTTC. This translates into CAWSRETQYF.